The 10 T cell receptor beta chains listed next were all sequenced from one sample in a study of radiotherapy plus CTLA-4 blockade in lung cancer. Clones were sequenced by immunoSEQ multiplex PCR, and TCRdb holds only the in-frame ones, with some missing. Of around 86,000 clones detected, 80% to 85% appear once; the ten largest clones hold roughly 0.8%. Source: peripheral blood, taken from a patient treated with radiotherapy plus ipilimumab. These receptor sequences come from a human donor with non-small cell lung cancer who had stable disease on radiotherapy plus ipilimumab.

The chain couples TRBV6-1 to TRBJ2-3; TRBD2 matches at 7 bases. Germline CDR1 is MNHNS and CDR2 is SASEGT. CDR3 size: 15 residues. Losses at the gene ends were 8 bases for V and 1 base for J; bases not matched to a gene: 9. In DNA, the CDR3 is TGTGCCAGCCAAACGGGAGGAGTCGGCACAGATACGCAGTATTTT. Encoded protein: CASQTGGVGTDTQYF.

This clone was recorded at least ten times. This sequence joins TRBV6-4 and TRBJ1-6; D ambiguous. The CDR3 consists of 10 residues. Germline V CDR1 and CDR2: MRHNA, SNTAGT. V was cut by 7 bases and J by 14 bases, with 9 bases left in between. For the CDR3, the DNA is TGTGCCAGCACGCGAGCATCCCTCCACTTT. This sequence encodes CASTRASLHF.

This clone has only one observation. This chain links TRBV5-1 with TRBJ2-1; TRBD1 or TRBD2 may be the D gene (5 bases each). V shed 0 bases and J shed 1 base, with 17 bases lying between them. The germline gives CDR1 SGHRS, CDR2 YFSETQ. This CDR3 has 18 residues. The CDR3 sequence: CASSLAGAWGKSYNEQFF. DNA of the CDR3: TGCGCCAGCAGCTTGGCCGGGGCTTGGGGGAAGTCCTACAATGAGCAGTTCTTC.

This sequence joins TRBV7-8 and TRBJ2-2; 8 bases align to TRBD2. The ends lost 4 bases at V and 0 bases at J; junction bases unmatched: 4. This CDR3 comprises 16 residues. Looked up from germline, CDR1 is SGHVS and CDR2 is FQNEAQ. CDR3 loop: CASSSTSVTNTGELFF. The CDR3 DNA is TGTGCCAGCAGCTCGACTAGCGTGACGAACACCGGGGAGCTGTTTTTT.

DNA of the CDR3: TGTGCCCGTGGACGAGAGACCCAGTACTTC. It specifies CARGRETQYF. J is TRBJ2-5 and V is TRBV30, with D uncertain. The ends were cut back, 8 bases at V and 4 bases at J, with 8 bases in the middle. The length of the CDR3 is 10 residues. Germline V gene lookup returns CDR1 GTSNPN and CDR2 SVGIG (reference sequence). Full variable domain (rest looked up from reference TRBV30 and TRBJ2-5): SQTIHQWPATLVQPVGSPLSLECTVEGTSNPNLYWYRQAAGRGLQLLFYSVGIGQISSEVPQNLSASRPQDRQFILSSKKLLLSDSGFYLCARGRETQYFGPGTRLLVL.

The chain is built from TRBV19 and TRBJ1-5; no reliable D call. From germline, CDR1 is LNHDA and CDR2 SQIVND (reference sequence). The CDR3 totals 14 residues. V shed 1 base and J shed 2 bases, with 6 bases lying between them. CDR3 loop: CASSIVQGNQPQHF. The CDR3 DNA reads as TGTGCCAGTAGTATAGTTCAGGGCAATCAGCCCCAGCATTTT.

The rearrangement joins TRBV19 to TRBJ1-4; D is unresolved. Germline CDR1 and CDR2: LNHDA and SQIVND (reference sequence). This CDR3 spans 13 amino acids. Trimming removed 4 bases from V and 4 bases from J, with 7 bases in between. CDR3 DNA sequence: TGTGCCAGTAGTAGTTGGGTTAATGAAAAACTGTTTTTT. Amino acids: CASSSWVNEKLFF.

The chain combines TRBV30 with TRBJ2-5; D is undetermined. The length of the CDR3 is 12 residues. CDR1 and CDR2 (germline): GTSNPN, SVGIG (reference sequence). Trimming stripped 5 bases from V and 3 bases from J, with 10 bases between. CDR3 bases: TGTGCCTGGTGGGCCGCTAAAGAGACCCAGTACTTC. This sequence encodes CAWWAAKETQYF. Full variable domain (missing parts from reference TRBV30 and TRBJ2-5): SQTIHQWPATLVQPVGSPLSLECTVEGTSNPNLYWYRQAAGRGLQLLFYSVGIGQISSEVPQNLSASRPQDRQFILSSKKLLLSDSGFYLCAWWAAKETQYFGPGTRLLVL.

The J gene is TRBJ1-2, the V gene TRBV30, with D uncertain. CDR1 GTSNPN and CDR2 SVGIG come from the germline V gene (reference sequence). The CDR3 has 15 amino acids. V lost 3 bases and J 4 bases, leaving 18 bases between the germline ends. In DNA form, the CDR3 reads TGTGCCTGGAGGGGCTCAACAGTACTAAGCTATGGCTACACCTTC. As protein: CAWRGSTVLSYGYTF.

The genes are TRBV7-8 and TRBJ1-1; TRBD1 is a possible D gene (5 bases). Trimming removed 5 bases at V and 1 base at J, with 17 bases between. The CDR3 extends over 16 amino acids. Germline V gene lookup returns CDR1 SGHVS and CDR2 FQNEAQ. The CDR3 DNA reads TGTGCCAGCAGCCCCTTCCGGGACGGCGGGAACACTGAAGCTTTCTTT. It is translated as CASSPFRDGGNTEAFF.